These T cell receptor gamma chains were read from a single sample in a study of Vδ1+ human thymocytes. TCRdb reprocessed the multiplex PCR reads using CATT. The table includes roughly 24,000 gamma-chain clones, roughly 15% detected once. Material for sequencing was Vdelta1+ gamma-delta thymocytes from the thymus. Source of these receptors: a child younger than two who had congenital heart surgery. The CDR3 runs from the conserved cysteine through the conserved F or W. Fields, in order: J gene, clone size, V gene, CDR3 protein, CDR3 DNA. Size is omitted from some rows. Given values are once, few, many or a class for expanded clones.

TRGJP1 | few | TRGV5 | CATWLSTGWFKIF | TGTGCCACCTGGTTATCCACTGGTTGGTTCAAGATATTT
TRGJ1/TRGJ2 | - | TRGV4 | CATWNGPVDYKKLF | TGTGCCACCTGGAATGGCCCCGTTGATTATAAGAAACTCTTT
TRGJ1/TRGJ2 | - | TRGV5 | CATWDRLPRYKKLF | TGTGCCACCTGGGACAGGCTACCCCGGTATAAGAAACTCTTT
TRGJ1/TRGJ2 | few | TRGV2 | CATWSEKLF | TGTGCCACCTGGTCGGAGAAACTCTTT
TRGJ1/TRGJ2 | - | TRGV3 | CATWDRRDPYRGYYKKLF | TGTGCCACCTGGGACAGGCGGGATCCGTACCGGGGTTATTATAAGAAACTCTTT
TRGJ1/TRGJ2 | - | TRGV4 | CATWISVEKLF | TGTGCCACCTGGATTTCGGTTGAGAAACTCTTT
TRGJP2 | few | TRGV4 | CATWKLSSDWIKTF | TGTGCCACCTGGAAGCTGAGTAGTGATTGGATCAAGACGTTT
TRGJ1/TRGJ2 | few | TRGV5 | CATWDRPEGLKKLF | TGTGCCACCTGGGACAGGCCCGAGGGGCTAAAGAAACTCTTT
TRGJ1/TRGJ2 | - | TRGV3 | CATWDRPRNYYKKLF | TGTGCCACCTGGGACAGGCCAAGAAATTATTATAAGAAACTCTTT
TRGJP2 | few | TRGV4 | CATWDGQSCSDWIKTF | TGTGCCACCTGGGATGGGCAATCTTGTAGTGATTGGATCAAGACGTTT
TRGJ1/TRGJ2 | medium-sized | TRGV9 | CALWDWLRYKKLF | TGTGCCTTGTGGGATTGGCTACGGTATAAGAAACTCTTT
TRGJP2 | few | TRGV4 | CATWAGGCCGSDWIKTF | TGTGCCACCTGGGCCGGAGGGTGTTGTGGTAGTGATTGGATCAAGACGTTT
TRGJ1/TRGJ2 | - | TRGV5 | CATWDREPRNKKLF | TGTGCCACCTGGGACAGAGAGCCTAGAAATAAGAAACTCTTT
TRGJ1/TRGJ2 | few | TRGV2 | CATWDGPVKLF | TGTGCCACCTGGGACGGGCCGGTGAAACTCTTT
TRGJ1/TRGJ2 | - | TRGV9 | CALWGKEKLF | TGTGCCTTGTGGGGTAAGGAGAAACTCTTT
TRGJ1/TRGJ2 | - | TRGV5 | CATWTLDYYKKLF | TGTGCCACCTGGACCCTGGATTATTATAAGAAACTCTTT
TRGJ1/TRGJ2 | - | TRGV8 | CATWDVPMGREKLF | TGTGCCACCTGGGACGTCCCGATGGGCCGGGAGAAACTCTTT
TRGJ1/TRGJ2 | few | TRGV3 | CATWCRAYYKKLF | TGTGCCACCTGGTGCCGGGCTTATTATAAGAAACTCTTT
TRGJ1/TRGJ2 | - | TRGV4 | CATWDGPRDYKKLF | TGTGCCACCTGGGATGGGCCTCGTGATTATAAGAAACTCTTT
TRGJ1/TRGJ2 | - | TRGV4 | CATWGRDYYKKLF | TGTGCCACCTGGGGAAGGGATTATTATAAGAAACTCTTT
TRGJ1/TRGJ2 | - | TRGV3 | CATWDKGDYYKKLF | TGTGCCACCTGGGACAAAGGGGATTATTATAAGAAACTCTTT
TRGJ1/TRGJ2 | - | TRGV2 | CATWDGPDKKLF | TGTGCCACCTGGGACGGGCCTGATAAGAAACTCTTT
TRGJ1/TRGJ2 | few | TRGV4 | CATWDRVSYKKLF | TGTGCCACCTGGGATAGGGTCAGTTATAAGAAACTCTTT
TRGJ1/TRGJ2 | few | TRGV5 | CATWDSVKKLF | TGTGCCACCTGGGACAGCGTAAAGAAACTCTTT
TRGJ1/TRGJ2 | - | TRGV4 | CATWNDWSYKKLF | TGTGCCACCTGGAATGACTGGAGTTATAAGAAACTCTTT
TRGJP2 | - | TRGV5 | CATWAYSSGWIKTF | TGTGCCACCTGGGCTTATAGTAGTGGTTGGATCAAGACGTTT
TRGJ1/TRGJ2 | few | TRGV4 | CATWDGHGRKLF | TGTGCCACCTGGGATGGGCATGGTAGGAAACTCTTT
TRGJ1/TRGJ2 | - | TRGV2 | CATWDGLGRYYKKLF | TGTGCCACCTGGGACGGGCTCGGGAGATATTATAAGAAACTCTTT
TRGJ1/TRGJ2 | few | TRGV4 | CATWDIHYKKLF | TGTGCCACCTGGGATATCCATTATAAGAAACTCTTT
TRGJ1/TRGJ2 | - | TRGV9 | CALWEVKDYKKLF | TGTGCCTTGTGGGAGGTAAAGGATTATAAGAAACTCTTT
TRGJ1/TRGJ2 | - | TRGV9 | CALWPQDDYYKKLF | TGTGCCTTGTGGCCTCAGGACGATTATTATAAGAAACTCTTT
TRGJ1/TRGJ2 | - | TRGV9 | CALWEGGPYKKLF | TGTGCCTTGTGGGAGGGGGGTCCTTATAAGAAACTCTTT
TRGJ1/TRGJ2 | - | TRGV2 | CATWDGLAKKLF | TGTGCCACCTGGGACGGGCTCGCTAAGAAACTCTTT
TRGJ1/TRGJ2 | - | TRGV9 | CALSHLYYKKLF | TGTGCCTTGTCACACCTTTATTATAAGAAACTCTTT
TRGJ1/TRGJ2 | few | TRGV5 | CATWGTFFYYKKLF | TGTGCCACCTGGGGCACTTTTTTTTATTATAAGAAACTCTTT
TRGJ1/TRGJ2 | few | TRGV4 | CATWCLDKKLF | TGTGCCACCTGGTGCCTGGATAAGAAGCTCTTT
TRGJ1/TRGJ2 | - | TRGV9 | CALWEVLKKLF | TGTGCCTTGTGGGAGGTACTTAAGAAACTCTTT
TRGJP2 | few | TRGV8 | CATWDTRVGDWIKTF | TGTGCCACCTGGGATACCAGGGTGGGTGATTGGATCAAGACGTTT